This TCR beta chain is from a study of blood T cells in healthy people across ages. Study-wide results and caveats: The fall in TCR beta diversity per million T cells was roughly linear with age. Shifts in expanded clonotypes may have been confounded by donor CMV status, which was unknown.

This CDR3 contains 16 residues. Trimming took 6 bases from V and 1 from J; bases not matched to a gene: 3. From germline, CDR1 is SGHAT and CDR2 FQNNGV. Details on this clonotype: Its antigen is unknown.

Then a second PCR, running about 6 to 12 cycles, was carried out with a sample-barcoded 5' primer and a J-beta primer mix. Via MiXCR, TCRdb re-called the 5' RACE reads, giving one row per CDR3 protein. The sample lists 1.5 million to 2 million distinct CDR3 sequences; roughly 27% were seen once. The clonotype originates from a woman aged 25 to 39 in good health. The chain combines TRBV11-2 with TRBJ2-3; 14 bases align to TRBD2. Sequencing input: blood. The CDR3 DNA reads as TGTGCCAGCAGTTTGACTAGCGGGAGGGGCACAGATACGCAGTATTTT. This sequence encodes CASSLTSGRGTDTQYF.